The 8 T cell receptor beta chains given below trace back to one sample, sequenced in a study of cytomegalovirus exposure and HLA in healthy donors. Profiling relied on immunoSEQ multiplex PCR, and the TCRdb table lists in-frame clones only, not all of them. The sample records tens of thousands of clones, about 95% being singletons. Sequencing was performed on PBMCs. The source is a man younger than 35 in good health and CMV-seronegative.

The V call is TRBV7-9, the J call TRBJ1-2, with 8 bases lining up with TRBD1. This CDR3 has 17 amino acids. Germline V gene lookup returns CDR1 SEHNR and CDR2 FQNEAQ (reference sequence). The V and J ends lost 4 bases and 3 bases, in that order; junction bases with no gene match: 13. CDR3: CASSSPAGGPGDYGYTF. The CDR3, as DNA: TGTGCCAGCAGCTCCCCGGCAGGGGGCCCCGGGGACTATGGCTACACCTTC. The full variable domain, with the rest looked up from reference TRBV7-9 and TRBJ1-2, is DTGVSQNPRHKITKRGQNVTFRCDPISEHNRLYWYRQTLGQGPEFLTYFQNEAQLEKSRLLSDRFSAERPKGSFSTLEIQRTEQGDSAMYLCASSSPAGGPGDYGYTFGSGTRLTVV.

The chain joins TRBV10-1 to TRBJ2-1, with 7 nucleotides matching TRBD1. The CDR3 is 16 amino acids. Germline V gives CDR1 WNHNN, CDR2 SYGVQD (reference sequence). V shed 3 bases, J shed 2 bases, and the junction held 7 bases outside the gene matches. CDR3 protein: CASSDPGGRAYNEQFF. The CDR3 DNA follows: TGCGCCAGCAGTGACCCAGGGGGTAGAGCCTACAATGAGCAGTTCTTC.

The chain uses TRBV2 and TRBJ1-2; TRBD1 agrees at 9 bases. CDR1 and CDR2 from the germline V gene are SNHLY and FYNNEI. Trimming removed 6 bases from V and 0 bases from J; junction bases left unmatched: 2. This CDR3 comprises 14 residues. The CDR3: CASSRQGANYGYTF. The CDR3 bases are TGTGCCAGCAGCCGACAGGGGGCTAACTATGGCTACACCTTC.

The chain combines TRBV18 with TRBJ2-3; 9 bases map to TRBD2. With V trimmed by 3 bases and J by 0 bases, 1 base remained unmatched. The CDR3 sequence is 15 residues long. CDR1 is KGHSH, CDR2 LQKENI, per germline. In DNA, the CDR3 is TGTGCCAGCTCACCTACTAGCGGGAGCACAGATACGCAGTATTTT. Translated: CASSPTSGSTDTQYF. Full variable domain (rest looked up from reference TRBV18 and TRBJ2-3): NAGVMQNPRHLVRRRGQEARLRCSPMKGHSHVYWYRQLPEEGLKFMVYLQKENIIDESGMPKERFSAEFPKEGPSILRIQQVVRGDSAAYFCASSPTSGSTDTQYFGPGTRLTVL.

This chain connects TRBV6-1 to TRBJ2-7; no definite D call. V was pared by 8 bases and J by 3 bases, with 8 bases between. The CDR3 is 11 amino acids. The V gene's germline CDR1 is MNHNS and CDR2 SASEGT. The CDR3 DNA reads TGTGCCAGCGCCCCAGACTACGAGCAGTACTTC. This translates into CASAPDYEQYF.

In this sample, this clone turned up a few times. The chain links TRBV19 to TRBJ1-6; D is uncertain. The CDR3 loop spans 15 amino acids. Trimming shortened V by 3 bases and J by 4 bases, and 10 bases separated the two germline ends. The germline V gene encodes CDR1 LNHDA and CDR2 SQIVND (reference sequence). The CDR3 bases are TGTGCCAGTAGTATCCGGGGAGTTTATAATTCACCCCTCCACTTT. Translation: CASSIRGVYNSPLHF.

The chain links TRBV11-2 to TRBJ2-5; 8 bases map to TRBD2. Trimming removed 1 base from V and 2 bases from J; junction bases left unmatched: 3. There are 15 residues in the CDR3. Germline CDR1 SGHAT, CDR2 FQNNGV. The DNA for the CDR3 is TGTGCCAGCAGCTTAGCGGGGGGGAATCAAGAGACCCAGTACTTC. This encodes CASSLAGGNQETQYF.

The chain recombines TRBV7-2 with TRBJ2-7, with D perhaps TRBD1 (5 bases). The germline CDR1 and CDR2 sequences are SGHTA and FQGNSA. The CDR3 consists of 13 residues. Trimming left V 5 bases short and J 4 bases short, with 12 bases between. The chain's CDR3 is CASSTAPGYEQYF. The DNA for the CDR3 is TGTGCCAGCAGCACCGCTCCAGGGTACGAGCAGTACTTC.